These 19 T cell receptor beta chains were all obtained from the same sample, sequenced in a study of CD8+ T cells in alopecia areata. Extracted RNA was reverse transcribed, and the resulting cDNA served as sequencing template. Produced via immunoSEQ multiplex PCR; TCRdb's table is partial and in-frame only. The top ten hold 16% of the sample, which has 100,000 or so clones, 55% to 75% seen once. The treatment is: oral pan-JAK inhibitor, 5-10 mg twice daily. The starting material was CD8+ T cells sorted from blood, obtained at approximately week 60, from a patient treated with tofacitinib. All receptors come from a human donor with alopecia areata.

In this sample, this clone turned up a few times. The gene calls are TRBV7-9 and TRBJ2-5, with 7 bases fitting TRBD2. The V segment lost 8 bases and the J segment 5 bases; nucleotides outside the gene matches: 5. Germline assignment: CDR1 SEHNR and CDR2 FQNEAQ (reference sequence). CDR3 length: 12 amino acids. The CDR3: CASAREGETQYF. The CDR3 DNA is TGTGCCAGCGCGAGGGAGGGGGAGACCCAGTACTTC.

The chain has TRBV11-2 and TRBJ2-7; D is possibly TRBD2 (6 bases). Trimming took off 5 bases at V and 2 bases at J, with 25 bases between the two ends. The CDR3 extends over 18 amino acids. From germline, CDR1 is SGHAT and CDR2 FQNNGV. In DNA, the CDR3 is TGTGCCAGCAGCACCCCGGGCAGGGAGGTAATCTACGCCTACGAGCAGTACTTC. Encoded protein: CASSTPGREVIYAYEQYF.

The V call is TRBV29-1, the J call TRBJ2-7; D not resolved. The CDR3 runs 12 residues. The germline V gene encodes CDR1 SQVTM and CDR2 ANQGSEA. Trimming pared 4 bases from V and 6 bases from J, leaving 13 bases between. The DNA for the CDR3 is TGCAGCGTTGGGGCCCCGGTCGGCGAGCAGTACTTC. It codes for CSVGAPVGEQYF.

The gene calls are TRBV15 and TRBJ2-1, with 8 bases identical to TRBD2. The V segment lost 4 bases and the J segment 4 bases; nucleotides outside the gene matches: 6. This CDR3 comprises 15 residues. Per germline, CDR1 LNHNV and CDR2 YYDKDF (reference sequence). The CDR3 DNA sequence: TGTGCCACCAGCAAACGGGGGGGTTCTTACAATGAGCAGTTCTTC. Amino acids: CATSKRGGSYNEQFF. Filled out from reference TRBV15 and TRBJ2-1, the complete variable domain reads DAMVIQNPRYQVTQFGKPVTLSCSQTLNHNVMYWYQQKSSQAPKLLFHYYDKDFNNEADTPDNFQSRRPNTSFCFLDIRSPGLGDTAMYLCATSKRGGSYNEQFFGPGTRLTVL.

The chain carries TRBV27 and TRBJ1-5, with D possibly TRBD1 on 5 matching bases. From germline, CDR1 is MNHEY and CDR2 SMNVEV (reference sequence). The length of the CDR3 is 15 residues. V gave up 6 bases and J gave up 2 bases, with 14 bases separating them. CDR3 sequence reads: CASRTGGTGNQPQHF. CDR3 nucleotide sequence: TGTGCCAGCAGAACGGGGGGTACGGGCAATCAGCCCCAGCATTTT.

This clone was counted a few times. The chain couples TRBV19 to TRBJ1-1; the D is unclear. Trimming took 5 bases from V and 6 from J, leaving 16 bases between them. CDR3 length: 14 residues. From germline, CDR1 is LNHDA and CDR2 SQIVND (reference sequence). The CDR3 protein is CASSSPGRVPEAFF. In DNA, the CDR3 is TGTGCCAGTAGTTCCCCTGGAAGGGTCCCTGAAGCTTTCTTT.

The V and J genes are TRBV28 and TRBJ1-2; 8 positions match TRBD1. The germline V gene encodes CDR1 MDHEN and CDR2 SYDVKM. CDR3 length equals 14 residues. J was trimmed by 4 bases and V by 5 bases; bases with no gene match: 6. CDR3 coding DNA: TGTGCCAGCAGTGACAGGGGAGTTTTCTATGGCTACACCTTC. This encodes CASSDRGVFYGYTF.

The chain uses TRBV2 and TRBJ2-5, with unresolved D. This CDR3 has 14 residues. The V end lost 0 bases, the J end lost 0 bases, and 5 bases lay between the germline ends. The germline CDR1 and CDR2 sequences are SNHLY and FYNNEI. The CDR3 spells CASSEAVYQETQYF. The CDR3 DNA is TGTGCCAGCAGTGAAGCGGTGTACCAAGAGACCCAGTACTTC.

The chain joins TRBV27 to TRBJ2-5; 14 bases fit TRBD2. Germline V gives CDR1 MNHEY, CDR2 SMNVEV (reference sequence). This CDR3 has 15 amino acids. The junction had 8 bases not matched to a gene; V was cut back by 4 bases and J by 10 bases. CDR3 in amino acids: CASSSGGLAGDGQYF. The CDR3 DNA sequence: TGTGCCAGCAGTTCCGGGGGACTAGCGGGGGATGGCCAGTACTTC.

DNA of the CDR3: TGTGCCAGCAGCTTCAGCCGAATTTTATACAATGAGCAGTTCTTC. Translating it yields CASSFSRILYNEQFF. This chain connects TRBV7-9 to TRBJ2-1, with D unclear. From germline, CDR1 is SEHNR and CDR2 FQNEAQ (reference sequence). Between the trimmed V and J ends, which lost 3 bases and 4 bases, there was a span of 13 bases. The CDR3 has 15 amino acids.

The chain combines TRBV13 with TRBJ2-7, with TRBD1 matching 8 bases. This CDR3 has 14 amino acids. Germline CDR1 and CDR2: PRHDT and FYEKMQ (reference sequence). The J segment lost 5 bases and the V segment lost 0 bases, leaving 3 bases of the junction unmatched. CDR3 nucleotide sequence: TGTGCCAGCAGCTTAGGCCAGGGGGCGAACGAGCAGTACTTC. Translating gives CASSLGQGANEQYF.

The rearrangement joins TRBV4-1 to TRBJ2-2, with 7 bases fitting TRBD1. The germline CDR1 and CDR2 sequences are MGHRA and YSYEKL. The CDR3 consists of 13 residues. Unmatched junction bases numbered 4, after V lost 2 bases and J lost 10 bases. CDR3 region: CASSQTTGTELFF. DNA of the CDR3: TGCGCCAGCAGCCAAACGACAGGGACGGAGCTGTTTTTT.

This clone came up a few times. The CDR3 DNA reads as TGCAGCGCCCGACAGGGTCAATTCAATGAGCAGTTCTTC. It specifies CSARQGQFNEQFF. The chain recombines TRBV29-1 with TRBJ2-1; 7 nucleotides match TRBD1. Per the germline V gene, CDR1 is SQVTM and CDR2 is ANQGSEA. V lost 7 bases to trimming and J lost 6 bases; unmatched junction nucleotides: 9. The CDR3 sequence is 13 residues long.

This clone came up once. At one end the junction does not follow the germline gene, possibly because of a read error. The genes are TRBV6-1 and TRBJ2-3; TRBD2 might be the D (5 bases). Germline-derived CDR1 and CDR2 are MNHNS and SASEGT. The CDR3 totals 14 residues. The CDR3 DNA follows: TGTGCCACCGGGGATTTGACGGGCACGGATACGCAGTATTTT. Amino acids: CATGDLTGTDTQYF.

V and J are TRBV13 and TRBJ2-5; 8 bases agree with TRBD2. Germline CDR1 PRHDT, CDR2 FYEKMQ (reference sequence). V was pared by 5 bases and J by 2 bases, with 4 bases of the junction left unmatched. There are 14 residues in the CDR3. CDR3 region: CASSPPGGQETQYF. As DNA, the CDR3 is TGTGCCAGCAGCCCCCCGGGGGGGCAAGAGACCCAGTACTTC.

The chain uses TRBV29-1 and TRBJ2-2, with 11 bases that match TRBD2. This CDR3 has 15 amino acids. Per germline, CDR1 SQVTM and CDR2 ANQGSEA. Trimming at V came to 5 bases and at J to 4 bases, leaving 6 bases not matched to a gene. This CDR3 reads CSVLSLAGGTGELFF. In nucleotides, the CDR3 is TGCAGCGTTTTGTCGCTAGCGGGGGGCACCGGGGAGCTGTTTTTT.

This sequence joins TRBV11-2 and TRBJ2-5, with no clear D. Trimming removed 3 bases from V and 5 bases from J, with 7 bases in between. Germline CDR1 SGHAT, CDR2 FQNNGV. The CDR3 length is 12 residues. CDR3 nucleotide sequence: TGTGCCAGCAGCTTTGGAGTTGAGACCCAGTACTTC. Translating gives CASSFGVETQYF.

This clone was counted a few times. The chain is built from TRBV6-5 and TRBJ2-5; the D gene is possibly TRBD1 (6 bases). The J call could be wrong; TRBJ2-7 is a better fit for the DNA end. CDR3 length: 14 amino acids. Per the germline V gene, CDR1 is MNHEY and CDR2 is SVGAGI. CDR3 in DNA: TGTGCCAGCACGAATAACAGGGTGTACTACGAGCAGTACTTC. Protein sequence: CASTNNRVYYEQYF.

The V call is TRBV30, the J call TRBJ2-2; possible D gene TRBD2, 6 bases. The length of the CDR3 is 12 residues. Germline V lookup: CDR1 GTSNPN, CDR2 SVGIG (reference sequence). The CDR3 nucleotides read TGTGGGGGAGGAATTTTTACCGGGGAGCTGTTTTTT. Its translation is CGGGIFTGELFF.